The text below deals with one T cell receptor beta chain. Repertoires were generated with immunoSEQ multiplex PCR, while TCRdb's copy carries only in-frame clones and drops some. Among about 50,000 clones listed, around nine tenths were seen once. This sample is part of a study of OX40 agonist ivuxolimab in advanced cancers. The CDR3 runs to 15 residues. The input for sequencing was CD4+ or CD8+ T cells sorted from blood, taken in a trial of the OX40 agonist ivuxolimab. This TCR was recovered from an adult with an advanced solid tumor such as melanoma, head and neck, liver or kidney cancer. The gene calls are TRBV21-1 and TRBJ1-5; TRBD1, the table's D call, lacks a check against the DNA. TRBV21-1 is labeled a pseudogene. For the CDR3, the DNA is TGTGCCAGCAGCTCACCCTACAGGCAAAGAAAGCCCCAGCATTTT. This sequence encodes CASSSPYRQRKPQHF.